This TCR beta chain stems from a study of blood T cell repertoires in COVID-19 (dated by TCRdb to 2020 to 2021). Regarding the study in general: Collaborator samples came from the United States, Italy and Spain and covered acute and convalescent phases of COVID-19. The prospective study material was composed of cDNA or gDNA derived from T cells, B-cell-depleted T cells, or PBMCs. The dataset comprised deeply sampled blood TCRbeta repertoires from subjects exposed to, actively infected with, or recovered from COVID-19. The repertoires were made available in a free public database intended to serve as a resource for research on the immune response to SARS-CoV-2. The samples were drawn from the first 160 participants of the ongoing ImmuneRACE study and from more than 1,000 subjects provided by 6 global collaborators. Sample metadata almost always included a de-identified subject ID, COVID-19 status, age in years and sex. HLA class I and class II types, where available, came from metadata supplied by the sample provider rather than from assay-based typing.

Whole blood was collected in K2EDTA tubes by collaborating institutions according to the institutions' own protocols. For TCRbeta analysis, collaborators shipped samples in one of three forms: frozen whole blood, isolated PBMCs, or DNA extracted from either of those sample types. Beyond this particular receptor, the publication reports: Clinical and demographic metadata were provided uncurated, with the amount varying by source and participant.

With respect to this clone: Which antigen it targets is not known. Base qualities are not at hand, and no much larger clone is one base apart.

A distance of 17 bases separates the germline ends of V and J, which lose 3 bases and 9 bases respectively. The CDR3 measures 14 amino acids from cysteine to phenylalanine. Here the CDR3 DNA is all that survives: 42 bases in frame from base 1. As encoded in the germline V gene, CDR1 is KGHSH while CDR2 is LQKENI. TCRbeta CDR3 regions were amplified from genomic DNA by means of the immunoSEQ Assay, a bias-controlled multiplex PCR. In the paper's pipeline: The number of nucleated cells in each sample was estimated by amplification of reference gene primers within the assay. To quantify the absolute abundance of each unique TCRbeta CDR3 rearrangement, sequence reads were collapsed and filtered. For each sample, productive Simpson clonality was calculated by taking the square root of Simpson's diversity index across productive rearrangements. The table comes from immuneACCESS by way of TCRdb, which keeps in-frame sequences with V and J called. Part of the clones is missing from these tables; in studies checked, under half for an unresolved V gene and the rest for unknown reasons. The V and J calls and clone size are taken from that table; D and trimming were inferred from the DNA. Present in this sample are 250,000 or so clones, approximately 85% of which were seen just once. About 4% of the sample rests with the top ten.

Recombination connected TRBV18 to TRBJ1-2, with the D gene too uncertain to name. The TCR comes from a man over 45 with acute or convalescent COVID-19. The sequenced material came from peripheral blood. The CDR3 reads CASSPGFGSGSYTF. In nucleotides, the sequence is TGTGCCAGCTCACCGGGCTTTGGGTCGGGGAGCTACACCTTC.